These T cell receptor beta chains were read from a single sample in a study of radiation and T cells in renal cell carcinoma. Sequencing used immunoSEQ multiplex PCR; TCRdb keeps in-frame clones, though not all of them. The table lists roughly 120,000 clones, roughly four fifths of them singletons. Sequenced material: blood, taken from a patient whose treatment included radiotherapy and nephrectomy. These receptors were obtained from a woman aged 60-75 years with renal cell carcinoma. The CDR3 runs from the conserved cysteine through the conserved F or W. The order of the fields is clone size, V gene, D gene, J gene, CDR3 DNA, CDR3 protein. A D gene is named only where the DNA matches it firmly. Size is omitted from some rows. Given values are once, few, many or a class for expanded clones.

-	TRBV7-9	TRBD1	TRBJ1-2	TGTGCCAGCAATACTATGGGGGGGACAGTGTATGGCTACACCTTC	CASNTMGGTVYGYTF
-	TRBV28	-	TRBJ2-7	TGTGCCAGCAGTTTGTGGGAAGGAAACTACGAGCAGTACTTC	CASSLWEGNYEQYF
-	TRBV28	-	TRBJ2-7	TGTGCCAGCTGTGGGGGCGGGTGGGTAAGCTACGAGCAGTACTTC	CASCGGGWVSYEQYF
-	TRBV18	TRBD1	TRBJ2-3	TGTGCCAGCTCACACTCAGGGGGAATCACAGATACGCAGTATTTT	CASSHSGGITDTQYF
-	TRBV19	TRBD2	TRBJ2-5	TGTGCCAGTAGTGTAGGGACTAGCGGGGTCAAAGAGACCCAGTACTTC	CASSVGTSGVKETQYF
-	TRBV4-1	-	TRBJ2-3	TGCGCCAGCAGCCCCACCGGGACTACAGATACGCAGTATTTT	CASSPTGTTDTQYF
once	TRBV15	-	TRBJ2-5	TGTGCCACCAACCAGGGGACGTCCCAAGAGACCCAGTACTTC	CATNQGTSQETQYF
-	TRBV5-1	-	TRBJ2-3	TGCGCCAGCAGCTTGGAGGGCGACGACACAGATACGCAGTATTTT	CASSLEGDDTDTQYF
-	TRBV19	TRBD1	TRBJ1-2	TGTGCCAGTAAAGTCGACAGGGAGATGAATGGAGGCTACACCTTC	CASKVDREMNGGYTF
-	TRBV10-3	-	TRBJ2-3	TGTGCCATCAGTCCTGACAGCACAGATACGCAGTATTTT	CAISPDSTDTQYF
-	TRBV28	TRBD1	TRBJ1-1	TGTGCCAGCAGCCTTATGGAGGGGGCGTTGAACACTGAAGCTTTCTTT	CASSLMEGALNTEAFF
-	TRBV5-4	TRBD1	TRBJ2-1	TGTGCCAGCAGCCCAGGACAGGGGGTCTACAATGAGCAGTTCTTC	CASSPGQGVYNEQFF
-	TRBV9	-	TRBJ2-7	TGTGCCAGCAGCGCCCGGGAGGACAGGGACTCCTACGAGCAGTACTTC	CASSAREDRDSYEQYF
-	TRBV2	TRBD1	TRBJ1-2	TGTGCCAGCAGTCGGGACAGGATGAGTGGCTACACCTTC	CASSRDRMSGYTF
few	TRBV4-3	-	TRBJ1-2	TGCGCCAGCAGCCAAGATCCGACGGACAACTATGGCTACACCTTC	CASSQDPTDNYGYTF
-	TRBV5-1	-	TRBJ2-6	TGCGCCAGCACCATTAACTTAGCAGCTGGGGCCAACGTCCTGACTTTC	CASTINLAAGANVLTF
-	TRBV25-1	-	TRBJ1-1	TGTGCCAGCAGTGAATTGGGGACCAATGGAATGAACACTGAAGCTTTCTTT	CASSELGTNGMNTEAFF